This T cell receptor beta chain was recorded in a study of blood T cells in healthy people across ages. Primed by a sample-barcoded 5' primer and a J-beta primer mix, a second PCR proceeded for about 7 to 11 cycles. Each CDR3 protein is one row after TCRdb ran MiXCR on the 5' RACE reads. The sample yields about 1.5 million distinct CDR3 sequences, 42% seen once. The CDR3 consists of 15 residues. Trimming took 0 bases from V and 12 from J; bases not matched to a gene: 6. The germline gives CDR1 LGHDT, CDR2 YNNKEL (reference sequence). This receptor was identified in a woman younger than 30 in good health. V and J are TRBV3-1 and TRBJ2-1; 12 bases agree with TRBD2. Material: blood. CDR3 residues: CASSQEGTSGSPQFF. CDR3 DNA sequence: TGTGCCAGCAGCCAAGAAGGGACTAGCGGGTCTCCGCAGTTCTTC.